A selection of T cell receptor beta chains follows, all from one sample in a study of regulatory T cells in long-lasting Graves disease. MiXCR was run by TCRdb on the multiplex PCR reads, yielding one entry per CDR3 protein. There are a few hundred thousand distinct CDR3 sequences in the sample; 12% occur only once, and about 19% lies in the top ten. These data also featured in a second study, about T cells in Graves' hyperthyroidism and ophthalmopathy.

Sequenced material: peripheral blood mononuclear cells (PBMCs), taken at new diagnosis, from a patient treated with antithyroid drugs. The receptors here all came from a woman between 18 and 29 years old with Graves disease. CDR3s leave out the opening cysteine and the closing phenylalanine or tryptophan. D genes are given only for firm matches.

cdr3_length	v_call	d_call	cdr3_aa
17	TRBV6-2/TRBV6-3	-	ASSYSAGPRRTYNSPLH
13	TRBV6-5	TRBD1	ASSYQGGLNTEAF
11	TRBV20-1	-	SARPGDNSPLH
13	TRBV2	-	ASSSRGTGANVLT
12	TRBV20-1	TRBD2	SASEIAGVETQY
11	TRBV4-3	-	ASSQAYTYEQY
12	TRBV20-1	-	SAPPEGVPDIQY
10	TRBV12-3/TRBV12-4	-	ASSHRPAEQY
11	TRBV28	-	ASTTAFRPEQY
14	TRBV5-1	-	ASSLVEGRPKNIQY
12	TRBV5-1	-	ASTPSGSRTEAF
9	TRBV3-1	-	ASSQVGEQY
15	TRBV7-2	-	ASSSGAGLVGLETQY
11	TRBV7-6	-	ASSLPGGRKLF
13	TRBV2	-	AGSPLRTTNEKLF
9	TRBV30	-	AWSVPKGAF
10	TRBV28	-	ASNQGSNIQY
14	TRBV19	-	ASSTAGRHMNTEAF
10	TRBV7-9	-	ASSLMDSKAF
11	TRBV7-9	-	ASSPTGWGEQY
12	TRBV27	-	ASSGGSTNEKLF
12	TRBV11-2	-	ASSLDGSTDTQY
14	TRBV7-9	TRBD1	ASSRIWTGSTGELF
11	TRBV6-2/TRBV6-3	-	ASVRGVNYGYT
10	TRBV29-1	-	SVEAGNYGYT
14	TRBV25-1	TRBD2	ASSDPTSGIEGAQY
14	TRBV28	-	ASTLQGGGSTDTQY
10	TRBV7-9	-	ASSPEGNEQY
15	TRBV10-3	TRBD2	AISESRLAGSYNEQF
12	TRBV2	-	ASSDSFSGNTIY
11	TRBV7-9	TRBD2	ASSFGLADEQF
11	TRBV20-1	TRBD2	SAVGLAGGQQF
15	TRBV6-1	TRBD1	ASSQIGQGAENTEAF
10	TRBV25-1	-	ASSEGDEKLF
12	TRBV11-2	TRBD2	ASSQESTSDEQF
10	TRBV27	-	ASSFRPDEQF
11	TRBV20-1	TRBD1	SVKTGGTDTQY
12	TRBV19	TRBD1	ATLPRDRGTEAF
13	TRBV18	-	ASSPGFGNTGELF
13	TRBV7-9	TRBD1	ASSPTGTGISEAF
13	TRBV7-9	-	ASSTLDILTYAQY
15	TRBV6-1	TRBD1	ASTRKPGQGYTGELF
13	TRBV6-1	TRBD1	ASSHGRGRADTQY
12	TRBV11-2	-	ASSSPRGLYEQY
11	TRBV10-3	TRBD1	AVARRTGDGYT
12	TRBV20-1	TRBD1	SARGGTGTYEQY
12	TRBV7-2	-	ASSLNPGNYEQY
14	TRBV19	-	ASSQTPRRHNQPQH
14	TRBV13	TRBD1	ASSFRDREAYNEQF
10	TRBV29-1	-	SVRGSSYEQY
9	TRBV6-1	-	ASRENYGYT
13	TRBV15	-	ATSRERGSHQPQH
12	TRBV12-3/TRBV12-4	-	ASSPTGPNSPLH